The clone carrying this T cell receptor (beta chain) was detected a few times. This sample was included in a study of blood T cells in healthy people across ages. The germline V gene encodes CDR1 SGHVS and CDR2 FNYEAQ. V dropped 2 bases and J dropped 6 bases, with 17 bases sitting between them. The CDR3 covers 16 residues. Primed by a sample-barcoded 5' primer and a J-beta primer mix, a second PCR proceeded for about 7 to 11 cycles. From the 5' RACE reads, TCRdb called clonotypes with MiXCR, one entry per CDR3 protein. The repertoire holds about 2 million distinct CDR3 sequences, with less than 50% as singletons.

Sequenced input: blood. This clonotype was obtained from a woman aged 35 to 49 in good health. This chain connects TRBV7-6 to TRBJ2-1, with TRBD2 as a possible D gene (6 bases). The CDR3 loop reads CASSLRPRRVTNEQFF. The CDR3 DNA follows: TGTGCCAGCAGCTTACGCCCACGGAGGGTAACCAATGAGCAGTTCTTC.